This T cell receptor (beta chain) is drawn from a study of blood T cell repertoires in COVID-19. CDR1 MGHRA and CDR2 YSYEKL come from the germline V gene. The junction had 4 bases not matched to a gene; V was cut back by 1 base and J by 0 bases. CDR3 length: 16 amino acids. As originally analysed: Estimated nucleated cell counts came from reference gene primer amplification. This table comes from immunoSEQ multiplex PCR, and its TCRdb copy is limited to in-frame clones, with some not included. D and trimming were read from the DNA, whereas the V and J calls and clone size are those reported in that table. The repertoire has around 300,000 clones, roughly 90% of them found once; the top ten carry about 3%. This clone is a singleton in its sample.

This receptor was taken from a woman aged 45-59 years who had recovered from COVID-19. The chain recombines TRBV4-1 with TRBJ1-1; 8 bases agree with TRBD1. The sequencing input was PBMCs or T cells enriched from blood (not recorded which). The CDR3 region is CASSQGTGILNTEAFF. DNA for the CDR3: TGCGCCAGCAGCCAAGGGACAGGGATATTGAACACTGAAGCTTTCTTT.